A selection of T cell receptor beta chains follows, all from one sample in a study of control samples from healthy donors and cancer patients. TCRdb keeps only in-frame clones here, not all; method: immunoSEQ multiplex PCR. The top ten clones hold approximately 12% of a sample with about 270,000 clones, about four fifths of them seen once. The sequencing sample was made of PBMCs. The source of these receptors is a woman aged 60-75 years with lung cancer. CDR3s include the opening cysteine and the closing phenylalanine or tryptophan.

v_gene: TRBV27; CDR3aa: CASAPLDGEAFF
v_gene: TRBV5-1; CDR3aa: CASSGPGNTEAFF
v_gene: TRBV6-5; CDR3aa: CASTLRVGGYEQYF
v_gene: TRBV9; CDR3aa: CASSADMGREKLFF
v_gene: TRBV7-9; CDR3aa: CASSSPEGGTEAFF
v_gene: TRBV18; CDR3aa: CASSPAAGRTGELFF
v_gene: TRBV4-2; CDR3aa: CASSQRTSGGVGETQYF
v_gene: TRBV11-2; CDR3aa: CASSLDRTAGELFF
v_gene: TRBV5-6; CDR3aa: CASSSDKLAGGRNEQFF
v_gene: TRBV6-1; CDR3aa: CASSEGGWNTEAFF
v_gene: TRBV2; CDR3aa: CASSVISGISLYGYTF
v_gene: TRBV7-2; CDR3aa: CASSRGSGGAYEQYF
v_gene: TRBV7-3; CDR3aa: CASSPSSSAKSYNEQFF
v_gene: TRBV9; CDR3aa: CASSWDRGGSRVRGYTF
v_gene: TRBV18; CDR3aa: CASSPGGDGSPLHF
v_gene: TRBV20-1; CDR3aa: CSARGRQALHF
v_gene: TRBV19; CDR3aa: CASRPGQGNGYTF
v_gene: TRBV7-2; CDR3aa: CASSSRGRFTRWTQYF
v_gene: TRBV6-5; CDR3aa: CASTRQYEQYF
v_gene: TRBV29-1; CDR3aa: CSVGGGQGFHEQYF
v_gene: TRBV19; CDR3aa: CASSNGPLSNQPQHF
v_gene: TRBV29-1; CDR3aa: CSVDRGMNTEAFF
v_gene: TRBV9; CDR3aa: CASSVWGRTGQETQYF
v_gene: TRBV4-1; CDR3aa: CASSLVLTSGARGTGELFF
v_gene: TRBV7-6; CDR3aa: CASSLEMPYNSPLHF
v_gene: TRBV7-3; CDR3aa: CASRRTSVDTQYF
v_gene: TRBV28; CDR3aa: CASRTSVDGYTF
v_gene: TRBV27; CDR3aa: CASSPGRGPYEQYF
v_gene: TRBV7-9; CDR3aa: CASTDPTSGRAYEQYF
v_gene: TRBV7-2; CDR3aa: CASSRQGIDEQYF
v_gene: TRBV6-5; CDR3aa: CASSSGQGNSPLHF
v_gene: TRBV7-6; CDR3aa: CASSSTFAGTSYYEQYF
v_gene: TRBV3-1/TRBV3-2; CDR3aa: CASSHITGYGYTF
v_gene: TRBV10-3; CDR3aa: CAISELAGGEQFF
v_gene: TRBV7-2; CDR3aa: CASSSDPRNEQFF
v_gene: TRBV11-3; CDR3aa: CASSLGGGSTDTQYF
v_gene: TRBV9; CDR3aa: CASSAVPSVSSGNTIYF
v_gene: TRBV24-1; CDR3aa: CATSATTGSGEKLFF
v_gene: TRBV5-1; CDR3aa: CASSSQGANTGELFF
v_gene: TRBV7-2; CDR3aa: CASSATEGTEAFF
v_gene: TRBV14; CDR3aa: CASSPGIGYGYTF
v_gene: TRBV9; CDR3aa: CASSESLGPNYGYTF
v_gene: TRBV19; CDR3aa: CASGPGGGYGYTF
v_gene: TRBV6-5; CDR3aa: CASSTLTGLRSPLHF
v_gene: TRBV19; CDR3aa: CASSMGEGYTRAKNIQYF